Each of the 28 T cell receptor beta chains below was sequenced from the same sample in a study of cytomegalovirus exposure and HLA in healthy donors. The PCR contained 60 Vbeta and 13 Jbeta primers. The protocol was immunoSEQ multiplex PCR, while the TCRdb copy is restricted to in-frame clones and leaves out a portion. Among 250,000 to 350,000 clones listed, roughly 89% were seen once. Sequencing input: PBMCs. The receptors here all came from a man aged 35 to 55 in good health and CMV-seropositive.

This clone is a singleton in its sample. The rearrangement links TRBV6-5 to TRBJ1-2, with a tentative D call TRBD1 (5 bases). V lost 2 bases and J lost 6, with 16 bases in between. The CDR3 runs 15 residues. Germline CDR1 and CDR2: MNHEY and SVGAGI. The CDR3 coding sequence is TGTGCCAGCAGTTACATGAGTTCGGGCAGGGATGGCTACACCTTC. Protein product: CASSYMSSGRDGYTF.

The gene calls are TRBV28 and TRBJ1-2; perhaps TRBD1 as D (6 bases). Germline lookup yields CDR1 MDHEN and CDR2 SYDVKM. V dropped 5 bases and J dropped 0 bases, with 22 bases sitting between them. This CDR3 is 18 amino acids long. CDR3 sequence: CASSPPLGGRLSNYGYTF. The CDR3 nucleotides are TGTGCCAGCAGTCCCCCGCTGGGGGGGCGTCTCTCTAACTATGGCTACACCTTC.

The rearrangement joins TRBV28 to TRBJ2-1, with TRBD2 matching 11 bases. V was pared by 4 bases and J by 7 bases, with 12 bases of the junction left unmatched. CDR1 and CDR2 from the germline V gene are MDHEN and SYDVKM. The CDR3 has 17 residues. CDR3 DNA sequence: TGTGCCAGCAGTTCGCCCCTCCTAGCGGGAGGTGCGAATGAGCAGTTCTTC. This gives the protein CASSSPLLAGGANEQFF.

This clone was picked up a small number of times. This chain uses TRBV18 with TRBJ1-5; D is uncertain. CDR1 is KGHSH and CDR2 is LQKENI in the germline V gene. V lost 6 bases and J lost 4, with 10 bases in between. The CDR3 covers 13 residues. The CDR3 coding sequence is TGTGCCAGCTCGATCTCAGGAAATCAGCCCCAGCATTTT. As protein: CASSISGNQPQHF. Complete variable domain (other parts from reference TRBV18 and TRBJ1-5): NAGVMQNPRHLVRRRGQEARLRCSPMKGHSHVYWYRQLPEEGLKFMVYLQKENIIDESGMPKERFSAEFPKEGPSILRIQQVVRGDSAAYFCASSISGNQPQHFGDGTRLSIL.

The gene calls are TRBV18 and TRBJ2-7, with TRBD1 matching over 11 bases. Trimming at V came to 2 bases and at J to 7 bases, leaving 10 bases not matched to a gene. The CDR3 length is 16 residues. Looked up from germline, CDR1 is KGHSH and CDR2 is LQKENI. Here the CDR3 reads CASSPVFGQGAGEQYF. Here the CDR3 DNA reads TGTGCCAGCTCACCAGTTTTCGGACAGGGGGCGGGGGAGCAGTACTTC.

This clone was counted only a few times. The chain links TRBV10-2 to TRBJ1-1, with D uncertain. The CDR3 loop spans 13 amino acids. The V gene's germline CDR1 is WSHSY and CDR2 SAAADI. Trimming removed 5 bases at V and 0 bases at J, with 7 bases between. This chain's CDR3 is CASSWEMNTEAFF. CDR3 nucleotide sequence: TGCGCCAGCAGTTGGGAGATGAACACTGAAGCTTTCTTT.

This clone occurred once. As DNA, the CDR3 is TGTGCCTGGCAGGCTAACTATGGCTACACCTTC. This sequence encodes CAWQANYGYTF. This sequence joins TRBV30 and TRBJ1-2; no clear D gene. Trimming removed 5 bases from V and 0 bases from J, with 4 bases in between. The germline V gene has CDR1 GTSNPN and CDR2 SVGIG (reference sequence). CDR3 length: 11 amino acids.

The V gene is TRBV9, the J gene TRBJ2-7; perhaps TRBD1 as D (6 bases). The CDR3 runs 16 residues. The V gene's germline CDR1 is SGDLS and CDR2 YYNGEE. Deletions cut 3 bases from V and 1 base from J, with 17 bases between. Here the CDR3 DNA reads TGTGCCAGCAGCGCTGCCCGGGACACTCTTTCCTACGAGCAGTACTTC. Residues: CASSAARDTLSYEQYF. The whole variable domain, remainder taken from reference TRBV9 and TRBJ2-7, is DSGVTQTPKHLITATGQRVTLRCSPRSGDLSVYWYQQSLDQGLQFLIQYYNGEERAKGNILERFSAQQFPDLHSELNLSSLELGDSALYFCASSAARDTLSYEQYFGPGTRLTVT.

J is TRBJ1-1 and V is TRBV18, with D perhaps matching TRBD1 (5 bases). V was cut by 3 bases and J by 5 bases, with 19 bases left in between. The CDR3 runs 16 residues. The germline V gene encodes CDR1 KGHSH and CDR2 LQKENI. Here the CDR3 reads CASSPLSTGRGTEAFF. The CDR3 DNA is TGTGCCAGCTCACCCCTCTCGACGGGGCGGGGGACTGAAGCTTTCTTT. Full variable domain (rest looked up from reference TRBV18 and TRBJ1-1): NAGVMQNPRHLVRRRGQEARLRCSPMKGHSHVYWYRQLPEEGLKFMVYLQKENIIDESGMPKERFSAEFPKEGPSILRIQQVVRGDSAAYFCASSPLSTGRGTEAFFGQGTRLTVV.

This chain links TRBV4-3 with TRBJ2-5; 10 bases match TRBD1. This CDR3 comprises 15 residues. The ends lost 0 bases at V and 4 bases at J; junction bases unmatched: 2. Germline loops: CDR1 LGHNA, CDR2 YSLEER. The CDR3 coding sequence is TGCGCCAGCAGCCAAGATTGGGACAGGGGAGAGACCCAGTACTTC. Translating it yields CASSQDWDRGETQYF.

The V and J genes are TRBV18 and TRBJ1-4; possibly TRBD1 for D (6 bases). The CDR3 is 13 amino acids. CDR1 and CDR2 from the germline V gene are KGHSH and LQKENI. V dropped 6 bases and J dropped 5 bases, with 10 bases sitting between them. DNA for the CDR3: TGTGCCAGCTCCAGAGGACAGAATGAAAAACTGTTTTTT. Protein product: CASSRGQNEKLFF.

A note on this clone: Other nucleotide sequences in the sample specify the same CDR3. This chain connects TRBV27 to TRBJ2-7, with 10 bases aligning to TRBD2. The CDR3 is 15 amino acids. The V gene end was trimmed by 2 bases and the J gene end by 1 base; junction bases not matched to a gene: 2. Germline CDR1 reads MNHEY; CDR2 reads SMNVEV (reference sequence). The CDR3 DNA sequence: TGTGCCAGCAGTTTAAGGGGACTAGCGTCCTACGAGCAGTACTTC. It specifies CASSLRGLASYEQYF.

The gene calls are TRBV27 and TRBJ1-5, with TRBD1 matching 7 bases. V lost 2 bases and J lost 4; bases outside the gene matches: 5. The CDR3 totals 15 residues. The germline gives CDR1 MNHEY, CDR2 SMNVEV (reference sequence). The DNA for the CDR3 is TGTGCCAGCAGTTTAGCCGCAGGGGGAAATCAGCCCCAGCATTTT. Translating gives CASSLAAGGNQPQHF.

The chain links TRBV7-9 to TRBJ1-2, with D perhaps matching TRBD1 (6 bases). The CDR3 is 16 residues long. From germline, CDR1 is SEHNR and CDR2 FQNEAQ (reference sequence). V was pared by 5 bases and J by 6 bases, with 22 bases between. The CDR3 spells CASSRSPGTLADGYTF. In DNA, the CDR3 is TGTGCCAGCAGCCGAAGCCCCGGGACACTTGCGGATGGCTACACCTTC. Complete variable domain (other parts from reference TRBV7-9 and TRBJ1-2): DTGVSQNPRHKITKRGQNVTFRCDPISEHNRLYWYRQTLGQGPEFLTYFQNEAQLEKSRLLSDRFSAERPKGSFSTLEIQRTEQGDSAMYLCASSRSPGTLADGYTFGSGTRLTVV.

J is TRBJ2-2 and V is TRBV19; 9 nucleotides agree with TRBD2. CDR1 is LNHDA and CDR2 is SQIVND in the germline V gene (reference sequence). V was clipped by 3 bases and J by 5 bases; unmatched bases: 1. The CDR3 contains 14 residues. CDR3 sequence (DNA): TGTGCCAGTAGTATGACTAGCGGAACCGGGGAGCTGTTTTTT. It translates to CASSMTSGTGELFF.

CDR3 loop: CAWISSAAGEQFF. In nucleotides, the CDR3 is TGTGCCTGGATTTCTAGCGCAGCTGGAGAGCAGTTCTTC. The chain carries TRBV30 and TRBJ2-1; D is possibly TRBD2 (6 bases). Per germline, CDR1 GTSNPN and CDR2 SVGIG (reference sequence). CDR3 length equals 13 residues. V was pared by 4 bases and J by 10 bases, with 17 bases between. The whole variable domain, remainder taken from reference TRBV30 and TRBJ2-1, is SQTIHQWPATLVQPVGSPLSLECTVEGTSNPNLYWYRQAAGRGLQLLFYSVGIGQISSEVPQNLSASRPQDRQFILSSKKLLLSDSGFYLCAWISSAAGEQFFGPGTRLTVL.

CDR3 nucleotide sequence: TGTGCCAGCAGCACGACAGGGGACGGCTATGGCTACACCTTC. Protein sequence: CASSTTGDGYGYTF. This chain uses TRBV27 with TRBJ1-2, with 8 bases lining up with TRBD1. This CDR3 comprises 14 residues. Per the germline V gene, CDR1 is MNHEY and CDR2 is SMNVEV (reference sequence). Losses at the gene ends were 6 bases for V and 4 bases for J; bases not matched to a gene: 7.

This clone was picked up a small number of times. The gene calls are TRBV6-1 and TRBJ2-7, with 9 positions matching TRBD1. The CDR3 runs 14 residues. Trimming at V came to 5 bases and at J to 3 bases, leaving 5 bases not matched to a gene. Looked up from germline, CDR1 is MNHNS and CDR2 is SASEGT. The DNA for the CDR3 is TGTGCCAGCAGTTCGGACAGGGGAGGCTACGAGCAGTACTTC. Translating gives CASSSDRGGYEQYF.

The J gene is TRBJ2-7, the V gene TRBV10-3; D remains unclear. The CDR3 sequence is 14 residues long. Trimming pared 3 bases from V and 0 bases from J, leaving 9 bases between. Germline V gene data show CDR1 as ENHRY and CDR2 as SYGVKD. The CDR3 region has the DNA TGTGCCATCAGTGACCCGGCTAGCTCCTACGAGCAGTACTTC. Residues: CAISDPASSYEQYF.

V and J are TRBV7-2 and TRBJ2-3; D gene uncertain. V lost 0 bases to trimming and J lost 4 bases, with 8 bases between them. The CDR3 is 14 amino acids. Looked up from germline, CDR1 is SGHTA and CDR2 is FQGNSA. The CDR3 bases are TGTGCCAGCAGCTTAGCGCTCGGTGCAGATACGCAGTATTTT. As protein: CASSLALGADTQYF. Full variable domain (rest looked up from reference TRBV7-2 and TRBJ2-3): GAGVSQSPSNKVTEKGKDVELRCDPISGHTALYWYRQSLGQGLEFLIYFQGNSAPDKSGLPSDRFSAERTGGSVSTLTIQRTQQEDSAVYLCASSLALGADTQYFGPGTRLTVL.

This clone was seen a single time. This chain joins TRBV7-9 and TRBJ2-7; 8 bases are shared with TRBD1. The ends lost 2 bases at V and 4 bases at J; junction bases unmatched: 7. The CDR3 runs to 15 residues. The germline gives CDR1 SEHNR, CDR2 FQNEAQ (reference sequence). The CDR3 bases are TGTGCCAGCAGCTTAACACAGGGACAGGTTTACGAGCAGTACTTC. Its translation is CASSLTQGQVYEQYF.

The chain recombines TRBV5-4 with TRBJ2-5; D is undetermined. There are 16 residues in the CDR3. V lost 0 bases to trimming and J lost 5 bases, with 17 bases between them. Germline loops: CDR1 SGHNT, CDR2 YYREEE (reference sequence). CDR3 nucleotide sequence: TGTGCCAGCAGCTTGGTCGCTTCCGAGTCCTGGGAGACCCAGTACTTC. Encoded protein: CASSLVASESWETQYF.

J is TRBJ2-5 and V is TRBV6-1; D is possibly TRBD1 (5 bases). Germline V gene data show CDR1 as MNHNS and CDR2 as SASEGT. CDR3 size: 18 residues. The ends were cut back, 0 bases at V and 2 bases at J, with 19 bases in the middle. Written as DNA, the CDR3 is TGTGCCAGCAGTGAAGCCCCAGGGCCAAACTACCCACAAGAGACCCAGTACTTC. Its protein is CASSEAPGPNYPQETQYF.

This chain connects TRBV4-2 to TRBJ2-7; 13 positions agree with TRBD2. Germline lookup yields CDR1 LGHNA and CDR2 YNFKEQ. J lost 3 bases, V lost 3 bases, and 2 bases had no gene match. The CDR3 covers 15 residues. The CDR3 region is CASSQTSGRIYEQYF. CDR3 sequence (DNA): TGTGCCAGCAGCCAGACTAGCGGGAGGATCTACGAGCAGTACTTC.

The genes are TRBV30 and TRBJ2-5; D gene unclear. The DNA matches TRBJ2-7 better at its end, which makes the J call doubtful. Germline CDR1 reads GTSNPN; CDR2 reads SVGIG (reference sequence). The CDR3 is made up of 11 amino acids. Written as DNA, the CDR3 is TGTGCCTGGAGTCACCTCTACGAGCAGTACTTC. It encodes CAWSHLYEQYF.

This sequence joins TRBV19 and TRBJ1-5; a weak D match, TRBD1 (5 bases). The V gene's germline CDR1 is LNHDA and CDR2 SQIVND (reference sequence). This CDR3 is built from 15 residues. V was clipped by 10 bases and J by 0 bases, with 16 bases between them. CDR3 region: CATVEGHYSNQPQHF. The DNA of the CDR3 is TGTGCCACGGTCGAAGGACATTATAGCAATCAGCCCCAGCATTTT.

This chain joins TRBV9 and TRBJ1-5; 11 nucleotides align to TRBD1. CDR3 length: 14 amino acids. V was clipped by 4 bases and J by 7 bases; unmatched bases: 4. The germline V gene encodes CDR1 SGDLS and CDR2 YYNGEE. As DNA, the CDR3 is TGTGCCAGCAGCTCGGGACAGGGGGGCCAGCCCCAGCATTTT. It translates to CASSSGQGGQPQHF.

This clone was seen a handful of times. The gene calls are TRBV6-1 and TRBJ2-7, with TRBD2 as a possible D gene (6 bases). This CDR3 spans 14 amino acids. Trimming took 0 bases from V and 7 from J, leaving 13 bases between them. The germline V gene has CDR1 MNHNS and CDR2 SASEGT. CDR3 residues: CASSEAVRGGEQYF. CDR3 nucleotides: TGTGCCAGCAGTGAAGCCGTGAGGGGAGGAGAGCAGTACTTC.